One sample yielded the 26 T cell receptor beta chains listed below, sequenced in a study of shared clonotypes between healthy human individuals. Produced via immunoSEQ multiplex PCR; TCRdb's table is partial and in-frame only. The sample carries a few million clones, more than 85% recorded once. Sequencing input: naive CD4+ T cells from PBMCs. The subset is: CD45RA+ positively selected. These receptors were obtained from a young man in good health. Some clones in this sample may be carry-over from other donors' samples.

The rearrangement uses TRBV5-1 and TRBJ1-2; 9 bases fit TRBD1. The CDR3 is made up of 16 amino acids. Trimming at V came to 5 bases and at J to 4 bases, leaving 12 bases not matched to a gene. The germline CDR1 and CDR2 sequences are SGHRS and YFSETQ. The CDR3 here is CASRATGGVTFYGYTF. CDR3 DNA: TGCGCCAGCAGGGCAACAGGGGGCGTTACCTTCTATGGCTACACCTTC.

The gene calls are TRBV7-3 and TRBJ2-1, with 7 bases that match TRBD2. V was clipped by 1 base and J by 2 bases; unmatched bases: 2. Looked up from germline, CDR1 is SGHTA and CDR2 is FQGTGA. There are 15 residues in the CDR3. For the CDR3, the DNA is TGTGCCAGCAGCTTAAACGCGGGGGCCTACAATGAGCAGTTCTTC. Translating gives CASSLNAGAYNEQFF.

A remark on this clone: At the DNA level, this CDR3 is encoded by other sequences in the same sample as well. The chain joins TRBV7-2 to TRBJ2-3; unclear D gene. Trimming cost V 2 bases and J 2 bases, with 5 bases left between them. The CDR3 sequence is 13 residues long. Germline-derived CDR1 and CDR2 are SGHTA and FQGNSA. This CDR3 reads CASSLSPTDTQYF. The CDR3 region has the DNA TGTGCCAGCAGCTTATCCCCCACAGATACGCAGTATTTT.

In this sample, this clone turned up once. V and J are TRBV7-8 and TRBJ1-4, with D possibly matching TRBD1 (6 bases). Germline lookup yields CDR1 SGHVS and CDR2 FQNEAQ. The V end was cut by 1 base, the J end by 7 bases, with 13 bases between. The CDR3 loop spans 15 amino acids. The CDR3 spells CASSLDVQGIEKLFF. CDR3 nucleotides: TGTGCCAGCAGCTTAGACGTACAGGGCATTGAAAAACTGTTTTTT. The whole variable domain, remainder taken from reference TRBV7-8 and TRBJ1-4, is GAGVSQSPRYKVAKRGQDVALRCDPISGHVSLFWYQQALGQGPEFLTYFQNEAQLDKSGLPSDRFFAERPEGSVSTLKIQRTQQEDSAVYLCASSLDVQGIEKLFFGSGTQLSVL.

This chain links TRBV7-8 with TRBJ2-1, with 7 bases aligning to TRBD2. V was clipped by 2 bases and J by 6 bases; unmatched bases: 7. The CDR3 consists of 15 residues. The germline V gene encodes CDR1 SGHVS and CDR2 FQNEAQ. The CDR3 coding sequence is TGTGCCAGCAGCTTACAGAGCGGGACGGTCAATGAGCAGTTCTTC. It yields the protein CASSLQSGTVNEQFF.

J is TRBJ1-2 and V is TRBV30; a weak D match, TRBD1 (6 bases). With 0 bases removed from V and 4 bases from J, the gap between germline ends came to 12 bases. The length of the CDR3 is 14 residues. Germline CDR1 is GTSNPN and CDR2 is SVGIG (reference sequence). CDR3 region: CAWSVLQGGYGYTF. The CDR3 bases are TGTGCCTGGAGTGTACTACAGGGAGGCTATGGCTACACCTTC.

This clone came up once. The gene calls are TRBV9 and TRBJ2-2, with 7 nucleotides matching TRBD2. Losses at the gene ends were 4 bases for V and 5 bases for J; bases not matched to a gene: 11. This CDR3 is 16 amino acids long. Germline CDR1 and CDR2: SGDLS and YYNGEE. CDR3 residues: CASSPLGPSGTGELFF. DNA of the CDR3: TGTGCCAGCAGCCCCCTCGGGCCTAGCGGAACCGGGGAGCTGTTTTTT. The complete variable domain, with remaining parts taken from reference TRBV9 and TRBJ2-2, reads DSGVTQTPKHLITATGQRVTLRCSPRSGDLSVYWYQQSLDQGLQFLIQYYNGEERAKGNILERFSAQQFPDLHSELNLSSLELGDSALYFCASSPLGPSGTGELFFGEGSRLTVL.

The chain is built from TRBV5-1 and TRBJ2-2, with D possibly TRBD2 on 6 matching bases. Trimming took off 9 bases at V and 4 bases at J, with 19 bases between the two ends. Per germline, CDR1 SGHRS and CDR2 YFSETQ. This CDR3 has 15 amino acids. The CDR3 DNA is TGCGCCACCTCAGGAGGGACCCTAGCCACCGGGGAGCTGTTTTTT. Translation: CATSGGTLATGELFF.

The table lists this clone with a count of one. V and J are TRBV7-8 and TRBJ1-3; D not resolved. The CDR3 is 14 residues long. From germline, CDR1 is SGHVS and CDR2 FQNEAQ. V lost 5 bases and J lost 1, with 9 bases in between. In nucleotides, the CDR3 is TGTGCCAGCAGCCTCCTTTTGTCTGGAAACACCATATATTTT. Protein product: CASSLLLSGNTIYF.

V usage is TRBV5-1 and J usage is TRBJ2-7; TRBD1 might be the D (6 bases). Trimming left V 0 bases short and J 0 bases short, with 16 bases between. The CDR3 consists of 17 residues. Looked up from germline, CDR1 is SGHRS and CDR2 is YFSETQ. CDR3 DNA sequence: TGCGCCAGCAGCTTGGTGGCACAGGGTACCCTCTCCTACGAGCAGTACTTC. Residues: CASSLVAQGTLSYEQYF. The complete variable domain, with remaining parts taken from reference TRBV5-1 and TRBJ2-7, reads KAGVTQTPRYLIKTRGQQVTLSCSPISGHRSVSWYQQTPGQGLQFLFEYFSETQRNKGNFPGRFSGRQFSNSRSEMNVSTLELGDSALYLCASSLVAQGTLSYEQYFGPGTRLTVT.

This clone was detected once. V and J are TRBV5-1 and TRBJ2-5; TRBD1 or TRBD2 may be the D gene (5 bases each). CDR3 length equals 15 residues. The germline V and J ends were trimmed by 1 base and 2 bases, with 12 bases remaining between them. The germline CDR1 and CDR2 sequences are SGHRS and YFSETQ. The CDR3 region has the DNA TGCGCCAGCAGCTTGATCGGGACGGTACAAGAGACCCAGTACTTC. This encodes CASSLIGTVQETQYF.

The CDR3 sequence is CASSLVGGSEQFF. In DNA, the CDR3 is TGCGCCAGCAGCTTGGTAGGGGGTAGTGAGCAGTTCTTC. V gene TRBV5-1 combines with J gene TRBJ2-1; tentative D call: TRBD1 (6 bases). Trimming removed 0 bases at V and 9 bases at J, with 10 bases between. Per the germline V gene, CDR1 is SGHRS and CDR2 is YFSETQ. The CDR3 spans 13 residues.

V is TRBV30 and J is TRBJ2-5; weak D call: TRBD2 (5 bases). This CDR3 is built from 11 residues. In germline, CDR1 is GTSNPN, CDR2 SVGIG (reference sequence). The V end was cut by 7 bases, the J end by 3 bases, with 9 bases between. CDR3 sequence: CASADEETQYF. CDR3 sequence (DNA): TGTGCCTCAGCGGATGAAGAGACCCAGTACTTC.

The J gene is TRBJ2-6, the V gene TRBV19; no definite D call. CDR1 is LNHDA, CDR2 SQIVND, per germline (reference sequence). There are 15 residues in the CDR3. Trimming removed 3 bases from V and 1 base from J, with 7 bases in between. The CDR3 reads CASSIIRSGANVLTF. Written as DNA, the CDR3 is TGTGCCAGTAGTATTATACGATCTGGGGCCAACGTCCTGACTTTC.

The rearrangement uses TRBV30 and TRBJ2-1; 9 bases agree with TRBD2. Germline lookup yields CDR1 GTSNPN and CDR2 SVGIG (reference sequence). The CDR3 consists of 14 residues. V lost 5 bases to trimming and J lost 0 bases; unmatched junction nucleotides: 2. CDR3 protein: CAWQTSGSYNEQFF. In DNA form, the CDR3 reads TGTGCCTGGCAGACTAGCGGCTCCTACAATGAGCAGTTCTTC.

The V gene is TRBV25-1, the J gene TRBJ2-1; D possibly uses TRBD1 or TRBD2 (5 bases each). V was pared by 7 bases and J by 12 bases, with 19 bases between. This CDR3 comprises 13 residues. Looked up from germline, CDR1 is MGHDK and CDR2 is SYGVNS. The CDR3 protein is CASNPAGARGQFF. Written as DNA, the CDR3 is TGTGCCAGCAACCCCGCCGGGGCGCGAGGGCAGTTCTTC.

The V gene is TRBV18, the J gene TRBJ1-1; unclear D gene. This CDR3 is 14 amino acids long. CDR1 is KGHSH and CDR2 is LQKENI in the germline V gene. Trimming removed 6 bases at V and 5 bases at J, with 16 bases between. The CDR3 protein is CASSYGRGVTEAFF. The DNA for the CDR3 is TGTGCCAGCTCTTACGGCCGTGGGGTGACTGAAGCTTTCTTT.

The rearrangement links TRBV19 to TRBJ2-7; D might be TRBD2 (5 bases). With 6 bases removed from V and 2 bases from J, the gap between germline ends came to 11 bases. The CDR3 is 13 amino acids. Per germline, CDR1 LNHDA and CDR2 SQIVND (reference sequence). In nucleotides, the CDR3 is TGTGCCAGTAGGGTAAACGGGGCCTACGAGCAGTACTTC. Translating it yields CASRVNGAYEQYF.

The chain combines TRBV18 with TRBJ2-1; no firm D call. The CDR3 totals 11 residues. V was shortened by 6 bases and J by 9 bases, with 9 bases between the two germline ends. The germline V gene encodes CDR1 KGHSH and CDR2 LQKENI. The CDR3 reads CASSTQTEQFF. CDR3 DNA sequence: TGTGCCAGCTCTACCCAGACTGAGCAGTTCTTC.

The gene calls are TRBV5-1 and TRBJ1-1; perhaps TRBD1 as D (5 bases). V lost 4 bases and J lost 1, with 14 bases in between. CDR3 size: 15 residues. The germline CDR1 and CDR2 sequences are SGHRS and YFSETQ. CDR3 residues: CASSRNDGQNTEAFF. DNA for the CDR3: TGCGCCAGCAGCCGTAATGACGGACAGAACACTGAAGCTTTCTTT. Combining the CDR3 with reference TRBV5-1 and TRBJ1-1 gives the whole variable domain KAGVTQTPRYLIKTRGQQVTLSCSPISGHRSVSWYQQTPGQGLQFLFEYFSETQRNKGNFPGRFSGRQFSNSRSEMNVSTLELGDSALYLCASSRNDGQNTEAFFGQGTRLTVV.

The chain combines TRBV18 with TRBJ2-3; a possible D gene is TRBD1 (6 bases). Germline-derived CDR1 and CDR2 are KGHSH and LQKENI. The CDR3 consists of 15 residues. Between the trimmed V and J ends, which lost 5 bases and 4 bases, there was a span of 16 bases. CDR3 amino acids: CASSYTGFLPDTQYF. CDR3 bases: TGTGCCAGCTCATACACAGGGTTTCTCCCAGATACGCAGTATTTT.

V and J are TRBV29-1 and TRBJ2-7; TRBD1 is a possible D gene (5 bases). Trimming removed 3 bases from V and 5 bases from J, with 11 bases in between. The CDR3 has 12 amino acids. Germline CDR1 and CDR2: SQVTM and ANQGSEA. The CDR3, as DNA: TGCAGCGTTGATGGCAGGGCCGACGAGCAGTACTTC. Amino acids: CSVDGRADEQYF.

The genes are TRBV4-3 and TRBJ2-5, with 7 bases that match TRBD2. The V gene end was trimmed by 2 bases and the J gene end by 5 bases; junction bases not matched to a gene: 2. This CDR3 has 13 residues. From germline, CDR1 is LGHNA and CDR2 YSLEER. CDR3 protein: CASSQQLAETQYF. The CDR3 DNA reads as TGCGCCAGCAGCCAACAACTAGCGGAGACCCAGTACTTC.

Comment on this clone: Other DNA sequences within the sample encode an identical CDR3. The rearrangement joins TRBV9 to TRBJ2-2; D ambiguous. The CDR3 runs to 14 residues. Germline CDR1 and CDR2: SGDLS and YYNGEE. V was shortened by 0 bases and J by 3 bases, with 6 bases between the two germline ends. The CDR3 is CASSVVRDTGELFF. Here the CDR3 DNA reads TGTGCCAGCAGCGTAGTAAGGGACACCGGGGAGCTGTTTTTT.

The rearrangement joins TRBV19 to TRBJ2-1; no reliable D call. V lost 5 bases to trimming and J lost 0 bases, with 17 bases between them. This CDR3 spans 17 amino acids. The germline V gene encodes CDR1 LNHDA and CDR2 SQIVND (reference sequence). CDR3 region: CASSPTGAGSSYNEQFF. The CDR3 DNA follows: TGTGCCAGTAGTCCGACTGGCGCCGGAAGCTCCTACAATGAGCAGTTCTTC.

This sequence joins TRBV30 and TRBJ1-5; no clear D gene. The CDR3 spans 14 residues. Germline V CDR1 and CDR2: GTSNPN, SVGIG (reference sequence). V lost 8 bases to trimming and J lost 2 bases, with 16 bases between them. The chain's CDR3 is CALTLERGNQPQHF. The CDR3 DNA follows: TGTGCCCTCACCCTGGAGAGAGGCAATCAGCCCCAGCATTTT.